The 24 T cell receptor beta chains presented below share a single source sample, sequenced in a study of B cell selection in AIRE deficiency. Conventional CD4 T cells were sorted as CD4+CD127+ cells. Profiling relied on immunoSEQ multiplex PCR, and the TCRdb table lists in-frame clones only, not all of them. The sample contains under 25,000 clones, around 97% of which appear only once. The sample was conventional CD4+ T cells sorted from PBMCs. The source of these receptors is a human donor with AIRE deficiency.

The V gene is TRBV6-5, the J gene TRBJ2-1, with no clear D. The CDR3 sequence is 13 residues long. Trimming shortened V by 2 bases and J by 6 bases, and 8 bases separated the two germline ends. Germline V gives CDR1 MNHEY, CDR2 SVGAGI. CDR3 sequence (DNA): TGTGCCAGCAGTTACGGGCTAGTCAATGAGCAGTTCTTC. This translates into CASSYGLVNEQFF.

This sequence joins TRBV5-1 and TRBJ1-3; D may be TRBD1 (6 bases). Trimming took off 3 bases at V and 4 bases at J, with 14 bases between the two ends. Germline V gene sequence: CDR1 SGHRS, CDR2 YFSETQ. The CDR3 totals 15 residues. CDR3 sequence (DNA): TGCGCCAGCAGCTGGGCCTCAGGGGTAGGAAACACCATATATTTT. Protein sequence: CASSWASGVGNTIYF.

This sequence joins TRBV6-5 and TRBJ2-3, with TRBD2 matching 15 bases. V lost 6 bases to trimming and J lost 10 bases; unmatched junction nucleotides: 5. Germline CDR1 and CDR2: MNHEY and SVGAGI. This CDR3 has 14 amino acids. The chain's CDR3 is CASRPGLAGGSQYF. The CDR3 DNA is TGTGCCAGCAGGCCGGGACTAGCGGGAGGCTCGCAGTATTTT.

The rearrangement links TRBV7-9 to TRBJ2-5; maybe TRBD2 (6 bases). The CDR3 consists of 15 residues. From germline, CDR1 is SEHNR and CDR2 FQNEAQ (reference sequence). V was shortened by 4 bases and J by 3 bases, with 15 bases between the two germline ends. CDR3 in DNA: TGTGCCAGCAGCTCAAGGAGGGACGGAGAAGAGACCCAGTACTTC. It specifies CASSSRRDGEETQYF.

The rearrangement uses TRBV5-1 and TRBJ1-5; the D gene is possibly TRBD1 (5 bases). This CDR3 has 15 amino acids. Germline values: CDR1 SGHRS, CDR2 YFSETQ. Trimming removed 4 bases from V and 0 bases from J, with 11 bases in between. The DNA for the CDR3 is TGCGCCAGCAGCCCCTGGGGGAATAGCAATCAGCCCCAGCATTTT. It encodes CASSPWGNSNQPQHF. Full variable domain (outside the CDR3, taken from reference TRBV5-1 and TRBJ1-5): KAGVTQTPRYLIKTRGQQVTLSCSPISGHRSVSWYQQTPGQGLQFLFEYFSETQRNKGNFPGRFSGRQFSNSRSEMNVSTLELGDSALYLCASSPWGNSNQPQHFGDGTRLSIL.

This chain connects TRBV29-1 to TRBJ2-7; no firm D call. Germline loops: CDR1 SQVTM, CDR2 ANQGSEA. This CDR3 is 13 amino acids long. Trimming pared 4 bases from V and 0 bases from J, leaving 10 bases between. The CDR3 spells CSVASVASYEQYF. CDR3 bases: TGCAGCGTTGCCAGTGTCGCCTCCTACGAGCAGTACTTC.

The genes are TRBV7-9 and TRBJ2-4; 7 bases map to TRBD1. Trimming removed 3 bases from V and 7 bases from J; junction bases left unmatched: 6. The germline gives CDR1 SEHNR, CDR2 FQNEAQ (reference sequence). This CDR3 is built from 14 residues. DNA for the CDR3: TGTGCCAGCAGCTTCAGGGGGATGGGGAACATTCAGTACTTC. Its protein product is CASSFRGMGNIQYF.

The J gene is TRBJ1-1, the V gene TRBV2; no definite D call. The CDR3 is 14 residues long. Germline values: CDR1 SNHLY, CDR2 FYNNEI. V was pared by 4 bases and J by 9 bases, with 18 bases between. CDR3 nucleotide sequence: TGTGCCAGCAGTGCCTCTAGGTCGGTGAATCAAGCTTTCTTT. Amino acid sequence: CASSASRSVNQAFF.

The chain recombines TRBV7-9 with TRBJ2-3; TRBD2 matches at 7 bases. J lost 2 bases, V lost 2 bases, and 4 bases had no gene match. The germline gives CDR1 SEHNR, CDR2 FQNEAQ (reference sequence). The CDR3 spans 15 residues. The CDR3 spells CASSLRSGNTDTQYF. The CDR3 DNA is TGTGCCAGCAGCTTACGGAGCGGGAACACAGATACGCAGTATTTT.

V is TRBV27 and J is TRBJ1-6; no firm D call. Germline CDR1 is MNHEY and CDR2 is SMNVEV (reference sequence). Trimming took off 6 bases at V and 4 bases at J, with 13 bases between the two ends. The CDR3 totals 15 residues. DNA of the CDR3: TGTGCCAGCAGGCCCGAGCTCGGGTATAATTCACCCCTCCACTTT. The encoded protein is CASRPELGYNSPLHF.

CDR3 sequence reads: CASSLSGIRRSSDTEAFF. CDR3 nucleotide sequence: TGTGCCAGCAGTTTATCGGGCATCCGGAGGTCGTCGGACACTGAAGCTTTCTTT. This chain connects TRBV28 to TRBJ1-1; D is uncertain. Trimming took 1 base from V and 3 from J, leaving 21 bases between them. The CDR3 is 18 residues long. CDR1 and CDR2 (germline): MDHEN, SYDVKM. Full variable domain (rest looked up from reference TRBV28 and TRBJ1-1): DVKVTQSSRYLVKRTGEKVFLECVQDMDHENMFWYRQDPGLGLRLIYFSYDVKMKEKGDIPEGYSVSREKKERFSLILESASTNQTSMYLCASSLSGIRRSSDTEAFFGQGTRLTVV.

The chain joins TRBV7-9 to TRBJ2-3, with 9 bases that match TRBD2. The trim removed 0 bases at V and 7 bases at J, leaving 11 bases unmatched. Germline CDR1 reads SEHNR; CDR2 reads FQNEAQ (reference sequence). This CDR3 is built from 17 residues. The CDR3 region is CASSLAQLGGGANTQYF. The CDR3 DNA reads as TGTGCCAGCAGCTTAGCGCAACTCGGCGGGGGGGCAAATACGCAGTATTTT.

The chain recombines TRBV5-8 with TRBJ2-1; tentatively, D is TRBD1 or TRBD2 (5 bases each). With 0 bases removed from V and 4 bases from J, the gap between germline ends came to 11 bases. CDR1 SGHTS and CDR2 YDEGEE come from the germline V gene. The CDR3 has 15 residues. The CDR3 loop is CASSLDGTGYNEQFF. CDR3 sequence (DNA): TGTGCCAGCAGCTTGGATGGGACGGGGTACAATGAGCAGTTCTTC.

The genes are TRBV5-1 and TRBJ2-1; 9 bases align to TRBD2. The V segment lost 0 bases and the J segment 6 bases; nucleotides outside the gene matches: 1. This CDR3 contains 14 residues. Germline CDR1 SGHRS, CDR2 YFSETQ. As DNA, the CDR3 is TGCGCCAGCAGCTTGGGGACTAGCGCCAATGAGCAGTTCTTC. Amino acids: CASSLGTSANEQFF.

This chain connects TRBV28 to TRBJ1-5; tentatively, D is TRBD1 (5 bases). Germline CDR1 is MDHEN and CDR2 is SYDVKM. This CDR3 contains 14 residues. The V end was cut by 7 bases, the J end by 7 bases, with 17 bases between. The CDR3 region is CASTTTRGRQPQHF. In DNA form, the CDR3 reads TGTGCCAGCACCACTACTAGGGGCAGGCAGCCCCAGCATTTT.

DNA of the CDR3: TGCGCCAGCAGTGACAGGGTGAGCAATCAGCCCCAGCATTTT. Residues: CASSDRVSNQPQHF. This sequence joins TRBV4-1 and TRBJ1-5; 7 nucleotides match TRBD1. CDR1 MGHRA and CDR2 YSYEKL come from the germline V gene. J was trimmed by 1 base and V by 6 bases; bases with no gene match: 3. The CDR3 runs 14 residues.

V usage is TRBV5-1 and J usage is TRBJ2-1; 7 bases align to TRBD1. The germline V gene encodes CDR1 SGHRS and CDR2 YFSETQ. The trim removed 0 bases at V and 3 bases at J, leaving 6 bases unmatched. The CDR3 spans 16 residues. This chain's CDR3 is CASSLALGQYYNEQFF. CDR3 nucleotides: TGCGCCAGCAGCTTGGCCTTGGGACAGTACTACAATGAGCAGTTCTTC.

J is TRBJ1-4 and V is TRBV7-3, with D perhaps matching TRBD1 (5 bases). Germline CDR1 reads SGHTA; CDR2 reads FQGTGA. V was cut by 4 bases and J by 7 bases, with 13 bases left in between. This CDR3 contains 14 residues. Written as DNA, the CDR3 is TGTGCCAGCAGCTCTGGGACCGGCGGTGAAAAACTGTTTTTT. Translating it yields CASSSGTGGEKLFF.

The chain combines TRBV10-3 with TRBJ1-4; the match to TRBD1 covers 8 bases. The V and J ends lost 0 bases and 7 bases, in that order; junction bases with no gene match: 13. Per the germline V gene, CDR1 is ENHRY and CDR2 is SYGVKD. The CDR3 has 18 residues. In nucleotides, the CDR3 is TGTGCCATCAGTGAGTCTCTTACAGGGGGAGCTTCGTTTGAAAAACTGTTTTTT. This sequence encodes CAISESLTGGASFEKLFF.

The chain uses TRBV27 and TRBJ2-1; 8 positions match TRBD2. Unmatched junction bases numbered 3, after V lost 2 bases and J lost 3 bases. Germline CDR1 reads MNHEY; CDR2 reads SMNVEV (reference sequence). CDR3 length: 15 residues. CDR3 sequence (DNA): TGTGCCAGCAGTTTAGCGGGGGGATACTACAATGAGCAGTTCTTC. Amino acid sequence: CASSLAGGYYNEQFF.

The chain combines TRBV5-5 with TRBJ1-5; D perhaps matches TRBD1 (5 bases). The germline V gene has CDR1 SGHKS and CDR2 YYEKEE (reference sequence). CDR3 length: 14 amino acids. Between the trimmed V and J ends, which lost 4 bases and 5 bases, there was a span of 13 bases. CDR3 DNA sequence: TGTGCCAGCAGCCCCAGGGATGGGGATCAGCCCCAGCATTTT. This encodes CASSPRDGDQPQHF. The whole variable domain, remainder taken from reference TRBV5-5 and TRBJ1-5, is DAGVTQSPTHLIKTRGQQVTLRCSPISGHKSVSWYQQVLGQGPQFIFQYYEKEERGRGNFPDRFSARQFPNYSSELNVNALLLGDSALYLCASSPRDGDQPQHFGDGTRLSIL.

The chain joins TRBV6-1 to TRBJ1-1; D gene uncertain. Germline lookup yields CDR1 MNHNS and CDR2 SASEGT. Deletions cut 3 bases from V and 7 bases from J, with 12 bases between. The CDR3 has 13 residues. CDR3 region: CASSDSPSREAFF. DNA of the CDR3: TGTGCCAGCAGTGATTCCCCGTCCCGTGAAGCTTTCTTT.

This chain links TRBV28 with TRBJ2-3; no definite D call. CDR1 and CDR2 (germline): MDHEN, SYDVKM. CDR3 size: 15 residues. V lost 4 bases, J lost 0 bases, and 11 bases lay in between. The DNA of the CDR3 is TGTGCCAGCAGTTCCCCTCCTCAAAGCACAGATACGCAGTATTTT. Its translation: CASSSPPQSTDTQYF.

The chain carries TRBV18 and TRBJ1-1; D not resolved. CDR1 and CDR2 from the germline V gene are KGHSH and LQKENI. Trimming cost V 2 bases and J 4 bases, with 14 bases left between them. This CDR3 has 15 amino acids. The CDR3 sequence is CASSPWETGSTEAFF. DNA for the CDR3: TGTGCCAGCTCACCATGGGAAACGGGGAGCACTGAAGCTTTCTTT.